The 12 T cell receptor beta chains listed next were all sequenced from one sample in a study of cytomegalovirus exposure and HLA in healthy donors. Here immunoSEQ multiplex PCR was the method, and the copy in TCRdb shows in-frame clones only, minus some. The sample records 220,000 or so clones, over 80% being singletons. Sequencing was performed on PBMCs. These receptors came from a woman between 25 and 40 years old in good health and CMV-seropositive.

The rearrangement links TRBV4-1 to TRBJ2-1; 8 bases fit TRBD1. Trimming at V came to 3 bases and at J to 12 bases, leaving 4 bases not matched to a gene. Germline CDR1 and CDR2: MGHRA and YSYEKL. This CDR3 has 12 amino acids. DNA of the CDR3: TGCGCCAGCAGCCAGACAGGGGCTGGGCAGTTCTTC. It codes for CASSQTGAGQFF.

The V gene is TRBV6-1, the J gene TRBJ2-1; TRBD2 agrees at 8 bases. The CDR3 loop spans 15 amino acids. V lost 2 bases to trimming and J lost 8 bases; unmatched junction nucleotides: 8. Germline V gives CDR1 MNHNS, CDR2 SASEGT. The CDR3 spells CASSERIAGWDEQFF. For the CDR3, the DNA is TGTGCCAGCAGTGAAAGGATAGCGGGATGGGATGAGCAGTTCTTC.

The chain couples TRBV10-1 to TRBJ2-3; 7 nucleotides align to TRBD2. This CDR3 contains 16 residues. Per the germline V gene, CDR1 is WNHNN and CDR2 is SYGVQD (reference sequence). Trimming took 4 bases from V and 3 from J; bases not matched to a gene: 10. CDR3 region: CASSAGAGVVTDTQYF. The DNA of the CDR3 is TGCGCCAGCAGTGCAGGTGCGGGAGTTGTAACAGATACGCAGTATTTT.

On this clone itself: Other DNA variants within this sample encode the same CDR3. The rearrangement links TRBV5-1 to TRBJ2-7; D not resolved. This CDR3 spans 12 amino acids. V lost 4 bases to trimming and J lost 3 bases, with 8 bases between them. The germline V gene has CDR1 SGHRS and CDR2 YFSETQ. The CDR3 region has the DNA TGCGCCAGCAGCCTCGTAGGCTACGAGCAGTACTTC. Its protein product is CASSLVGYEQYF.

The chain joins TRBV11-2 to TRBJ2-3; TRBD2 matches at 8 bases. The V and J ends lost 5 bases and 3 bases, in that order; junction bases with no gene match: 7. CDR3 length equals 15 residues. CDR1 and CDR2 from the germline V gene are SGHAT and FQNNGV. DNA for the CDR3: TGTGCCAGCAGCCAAGGGACTAGTTGGACAGATACGCAGTATTTT. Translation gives CASSQGTSWTDTQYF.

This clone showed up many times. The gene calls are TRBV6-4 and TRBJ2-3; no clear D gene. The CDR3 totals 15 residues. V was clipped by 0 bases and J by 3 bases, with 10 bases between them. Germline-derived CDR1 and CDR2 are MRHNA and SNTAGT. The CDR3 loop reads CASSDSGEATDTQYF. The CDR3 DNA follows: TGTGCCAGCAGTGACTCAGGAGAGGCTACAGATACGCAGTATTTT.

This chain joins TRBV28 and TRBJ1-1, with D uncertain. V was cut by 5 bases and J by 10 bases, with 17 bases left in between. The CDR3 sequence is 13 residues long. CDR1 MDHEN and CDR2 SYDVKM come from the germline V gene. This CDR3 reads CASSVLKTVRAFF. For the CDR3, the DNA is TGTGCCAGCAGTGTACTCAAGACGGTGAGAGCTTTCTTT.

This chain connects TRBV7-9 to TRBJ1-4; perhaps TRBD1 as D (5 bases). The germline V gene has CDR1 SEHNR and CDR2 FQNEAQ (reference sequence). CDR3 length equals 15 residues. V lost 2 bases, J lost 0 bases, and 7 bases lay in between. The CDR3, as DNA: TGTGCCAGCAGCTTAAAGACAGCAACTAATGAAAAACTGTTTTTT. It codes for CASSLKTATNEKLFF.

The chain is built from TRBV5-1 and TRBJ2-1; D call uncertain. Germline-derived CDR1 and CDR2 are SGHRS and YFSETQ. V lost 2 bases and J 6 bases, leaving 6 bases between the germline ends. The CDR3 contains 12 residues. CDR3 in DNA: TGCGCCAGCAGCTTTGAGTTCAATGAGCAGTTCTTC. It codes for CASSFEFNEQFF.

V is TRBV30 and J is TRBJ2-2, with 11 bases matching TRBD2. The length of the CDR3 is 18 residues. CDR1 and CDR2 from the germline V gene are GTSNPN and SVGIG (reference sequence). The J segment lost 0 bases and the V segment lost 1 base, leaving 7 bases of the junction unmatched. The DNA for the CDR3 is TGTGCCTGGAGTGACGGGCTAGCGGGAGGCGCGAACACCGGGGAGCTGTTTTTT. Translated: CAWSDGLAGGANTGELFF.

CDR3 sequence reads: CASSSRLAYQETQYF. The CDR3, as DNA: TGTGCCAGCAGTTCGCGACTAGCGTACCAAGAGACCCAGTACTTC. This chain connects TRBV28 to TRBJ2-5; 8 positions agree with TRBD2. Germline V gene sequence: CDR1 MDHEN, CDR2 SYDVKM. Unmatched junction bases numbered 4, after V lost 4 bases and J lost 0 bases. This CDR3 has 15 amino acids.

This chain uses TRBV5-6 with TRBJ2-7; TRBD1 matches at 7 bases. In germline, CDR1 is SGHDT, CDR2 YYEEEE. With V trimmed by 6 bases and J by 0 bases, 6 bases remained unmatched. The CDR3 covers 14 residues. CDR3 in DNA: TGTGCCAGCACAAGACAGGGATCCTCCTACGAGCAGTACTTC. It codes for CASTRQGSSYEQYF.